These 18 T cell receptor beta chains originate from one sample sequenced in a study of T cells in Graves' hyperthyroidism and ophthalmopathy. Amplified TCR beta CDR3 regions came from RNA transcripts. The primer set for the first-round RT-PCR of the TCR CDR3 was HTBI. TCRdb passed the multiplex PCR reads through MiXCR, listing each CDR3 protein once. The table includes 300,000 or so distinct CDR3 sequences, over 20% detected once. The sequenced material came from blood. The receptors derive from a woman between 50 and 59 years old with Graves' hyperthyroidism.

J is TRBJ2-1 and V is TRBV27; no clear D. V lost 4 bases to trimming and J lost 2 bases, with 9 bases between them. CDR3 length: 14 residues. Germline V CDR1 and CDR2: MNHEY, SMNVEV (reference sequence). CDR3 sequence: CASSYIVPYNEQFF. Written as DNA, the CDR3 is TGTGCCAGCAGTTATATTGTCCCCTACAATGAGCAGTTCTTC.

This clonotype was counted many times. The chain links TRBV5-1 to TRBJ2-1; D uncertain. Trimming left V 1 base short and J 1 base short, with 9 bases between. CDR1 SGHRS and CDR2 YFSETQ come from the germline V gene. This CDR3 comprises 15 residues. The CDR3: CASSLSLTSYNEQFF. In DNA, the CDR3 is TGCGCCAGCAGCTTGTCCCTCACGTCCTACAATGAGCAGTTCTTC.

This clonotype was recorded at least ten times. The chain joins TRBV28 to TRBJ2-7; D not resolved. This CDR3 is built from 11 residues. Per the germline V gene, CDR1 is MDHEN and CDR2 is SYDVKM. V was pared by 7 bases and J by 3 bases, with 7 bases between. Here the CDR3 DNA reads TGTGCCAGCACGGCAGACTACGAGCAGTACTTC. It encodes CASTADYEQYF.

This clonotype was recorded at least ten times. The chain has TRBV7-8 and TRBJ1-5; D is unresolved. V shed 2 bases and J shed 2 bases, with 10 bases lying between them. This CDR3 has 15 residues. In germline, CDR1 is SGHVS, CDR2 FQNEAQ. CDR3 in DNA: TGTGCCAGCAGCTTAAGTCCGTGGGGCAATCAGCCCCAGCATTTT. Translating gives CASSLSPWGNQPQHF.

This clonotype was counted once. The chain has TRBV15 and TRBJ1-4; D unresolved. From germline, CDR1 is LNHNV and CDR2 YYDKDF (reference sequence). The CDR3 sequence is 12 residues long. V gave up 9 bases and J gave up 6 bases, with 11 bases separating them. CDR3 protein: CATGRRDEKLFF. The CDR3 DNA sequence: TGTGCCACAGGGAGAAGGGATGAAAAACTGTTTTTT.

This clonotype has ten or more counts. The CDR3 reads CASSLLGQGAYGYTF. DNA for the CDR3: TGTGCCAGCAGTCTCCTAGGACAGGGGGCTTATGGCTACACCTTC. The chain combines TRBV27 with TRBJ1-2, with 11 bases matching TRBD1. Germline values: CDR1 MNHEY, CDR2 SMNVEV (reference sequence). The CDR3 is 15 amino acids. The J segment lost 5 bases and the V segment lost 5 bases, leaving 7 bases of the junction unmatched.

The CDR3 DNA sequence: TGTGCCACCAGCAGAGGCAGGGGGGCAGGGTCAGATACGCAGTATTTT. Its translation is CATSRGRGAGSDTQYF. V gene TRBV15 combines with J gene TRBJ2-3; D might be TRBD1 (7 bases). The V end lost 1 base, the J end lost 4 bases, and 15 bases lay between the germline ends. The CDR3 is made up of 16 amino acids. From germline, CDR1 is LNHNV and CDR2 YYDKDF (reference sequence).

There are many counts of this clonotype. The genes are TRBV18 and TRBJ2-1, with D uncertain. Germline CDR1 is KGHSH and CDR2 is LQKENI. The V end lost 2 bases, the J end lost 7 bases, and 15 bases lay between the germline ends. The CDR3 consists of 15 residues. CDR3: CASSPRTIDQNEQFF. The CDR3 DNA reads as TGTGCCAGCTCACCAAGAACCATTGACCAGAATGAGCAGTTCTTC.

In this sample, this clonotype turned up many times. The chain couples TRBV20-1 to TRBJ2-5; no definite D call. Germline CDR1 DFQATT, CDR2 SNEGSKA (reference sequence). V was pared by 1 base and J by 0 bases, with 3 bases between. The CDR3 sequence is 12 residues long. CDR3 amino acids: CSARVYQETQYF. The CDR3 coding sequence is TGCAGTGCTAGAGTGTACCAAGAGACCCAGTACTTC.

In DNA, the CDR3 is TGCAGTGCTAGGGAGGAAGCCTCTGGGGCCAACGTCCTGACTTTC. Encoded protein: CSAREEASGANVLTF. The V and J genes are TRBV20-1 and TRBJ2-6; tentative D call: TRBD2 (5 bases). The V gene's germline CDR1 is DFQATT and CDR2 SNEGSKA (reference sequence). The CDR3 extends over 15 amino acids. V gave up 3 bases and J gave up 0 bases, with 9 bases separating them.

V is TRBV11-3 and J is TRBJ2-1; tentative D call: TRBD2 (5 bases). Looked up from germline, CDR1 is SGHNT and CDR2 is YENEEA. Deletions cut 5 bases from V and 15 bases from J, with 20 bases between. The CDR3 covers 13 residues. CDR3 bases: TGTGCCAGCAGCCCTCCTGCGACTAATGGGCGGTTCTTC. Translation: CASSPPATNGRFF.

This clonotype was found many times. The gene calls are TRBV12-3 or TRBV12-4 and TRBJ2-7; possible D gene TRBD1, 7 bases. V shed 3 bases and J shed 3 bases, with 15 bases lying between them. CDR3 length: 15 amino acids. CDR3 in amino acids: CASSFQGGSFYEQYF. CDR3 in DNA: TGTGCCAGCAGTTTCCAGGGGGGAAGTTTCTACGAGCAGTACTTC.

This clonotype was picked up many times. The rearrangement uses TRBV20-1 and TRBJ1-5, with D unresolved. This CDR3 has 13 residues. Trimming pared 3 bases from V and 0 bases from J, leaving 6 bases between. CDR1 DFQATT and CDR2 SNEGSKA come from the germline V gene (reference sequence). The CDR3, as DNA: TGCAGTGCTAGGCAGTATAGCAATCAGCCCCAGCATTTT. It specifies CSARQYSNQPQHF.

V gene TRBV12-3 or TRBV12-4 combines with J gene TRBJ2-3; D not resolved. The length of the CDR3 is 14 residues. Trimming cost V 8 bases and J 7 bases, with 19 bases left between them. The CDR3 DNA sequence: TGTGCCAGCCAATCCCGGGCAGCCAGAAATACGCAGTATTTT. Its translation: CASQSRAARNTQYF.

This clonotype was seen many times. This sequence joins TRBV24-1 and TRBJ2-7, with 14 nucleotides matching TRBD2. This CDR3 is built from 16 residues. V trimming: 4 bases; J trimming: 7 bases; junction bases outside the gene matches: 8. Germline V lookup: CDR1 KGHDR, CDR2 SFDVKD. CDR3 nucleotide sequence: TGTGCCACCAGTGACCACGGGACTAGCGGGAGCGGTGAGCAGTACTTC. This sequence encodes CATSDHGTSGSGEQYF.

This clonotype was recorded many times. The chain joins TRBV11-1 to TRBJ1-1; D is ambiguous. CDR3 size: 14 residues. Trimming left V 2 bases short and J 7 bases short, with 14 bases between. Germline V lookup: CDR1 SGHAT, CDR2 FQDESV (reference sequence). As DNA, the CDR3 is TGTGCCAGCAGCTTACTGAGGACCGCCGTTGAAGCTTTCTTT. This encodes CASSLLRTAVEAFF.

CDR3 nucleotide sequence: TGCAGTGCCCTAGCGGGAGGGGATACGCAGTATTTT. Translating it yields CSALAGGDTQYF. The V call is TRBV20-1, the J call TRBJ2-3; 12 bases are a match to TRBD2. This CDR3 contains 12 residues. V lost 6 bases, J lost 6 bases, and 1 base stayed unmatched. Germline loops: CDR1 DFQATT, CDR2 SNEGSKA (reference sequence).

This clonotype was detected many times. The chain is built from TRBV5-1 and TRBJ2-2; D is unresolved. V lost 4 bases, J lost 6 bases, and 19 bases lay in between. Germline CDR1 is SGHRS and CDR2 is YFSETQ. The CDR3 has 16 residues. This chain's CDR3 is CASSGTGSSTAGELFF. In DNA form, the CDR3 reads TGCGCCAGCAGCGGAACCGGGTCTTCTACGGCCGGGGAGCTGTTTTTT. The whole variable domain, filled in from reference TRBV5-1 and TRBJ2-2, reads KAGVTQTPRYLIKTRGQQVTLSCSPISGHRSVSWYQQTPGQGLQFLFEYFSETQRNKGNFPGRFSGRQFSNSRSEMNVSTLELGDSALYLCASSGTGSSTAGELFFGEGSRLTVL.